The clone carrying this TCR beta chain turned up a few times. Researchers took blood at baseline, on cycle 4 day 1, and on cycle 7 day 1. This specimen belongs to a study of OX40 agonist ivuxolimab in advanced cancers. Study in general: In this trial design, patients received ivuxolimab intravenously at 0.01 to 10 mg/kg every 2 weeks. Anti-PD-1, anti-PD-L1 or anti-CTLA-4 therapy given earlier was allowed, and 35% to 50% had some.

Data came from immunoSEQ multiplex PCR; TCRdb stores just in-frame clones and leaves some out. The table includes 45,000 to 50,000 clones, more than 75% detected once. There are 15 residues in the CDR3. Unmatched junction bases numbered 2, after V lost 4 bases and J lost 0 bases. The germline V gene has CDR1 KGHSH and CDR2 LQKENI. This chain uses TRBV18 with TRBJ2-1, with 8 bases matching TRBD2. The input for sequencing was CD4+ or CD8+ T cells sorted from blood, taken in a trial of the OX40 agonist ivuxolimab. The source is an adult with an advanced solid tumor such as melanoma, head and neck, liver or kidney cancer. The CDR3 region is CASSHSGSSYNEQFF. CDR3 DNA: TGTGCCAGCTCACACAGCGGGAGCTCCTACAATGAGCAGTTCTTC. The full variable domain, with the rest looked up from reference TRBV18 and TRBJ2-1, is NAGVMQNPRHLVRRRGQEARLRCSPMKGHSHVYWYRQLPEEGLKFMVYLQKENIIDESGMPKERFSAEFPKEGPSILRIQQVVRGDSAAYFCASSHSGSSYNEQFFGPGTRLTVL.